The rows below give T cell receptor beta chains drawn from one sample of a study of technical replicates of blood from a few donors. Assay used: immunoSEQ multiplex PCR; TCRdb lists only in-frame clones, some missing. The table has tens of thousands of clones, about 94% seen once. The sequencing sample was made of T cells isolated from PBMCs. The receptors shown here come from a human donor in good health. The CDR3 runs from the conserved cysteine through the conserved F or W. D genes are given only for firm matches. Where a row states a size, it is once, few, many or the class of an expanded clone; other rows omit it.

clone size | D gene | J gene | V gene | CDR3 protein | CDR3 DNA
. | . | TRBJ2-7 | TRBV7-9 | CASSPVAYEQYF | TGTGCCAGCAGCCCCGTTGCCTACGAGCAGTACTTC
. | . | TRBJ1-3 | TRBV19 | CASSIDRTGSSGNTIYF | TGTGCCAGTAGTATAGATCGCACAGGGTCATCTGGAAACACCATATATTTT
. | . | TRBJ2-3 | TRBV11-3 | CASRTAERYTDTQYF | TGTGCCAGCAGGACCGCTGAGCGGTACACAGATACGCAGTATTTT
. | TRBD2 | TRBJ2-3 | TRBV19 | CASSTLAGGHTDTQYF | TGTGCCAGTAGTACCCTAGCGGGAGGACACACAGATACGCAGTATTTT
. | TRBD2 | TRBJ2-5 | TRBV28 | CASSLPSGSQETQYF | TGTGCCAGCAGTTTGCCTAGCGGGAGTCAAGAGACCCAGTACTTC
. | TRBD1 | TRBJ1-2 | TRBV7-9 | CASSPTGEGKGYTF | TGTGCCAGCAGCCCGACAGGGGAGGGGAAGGGCTACACCTTC
. | TRBD1 | TRBJ1-1 | TRBV5-4 | CASSPGGRTEAFF | TGTGCCAGCAGCCCAGGGGGCAGAACTGAAGCTTTCTTT
. | TRBD1 | TRBJ1-1 | TRBV6-5 | CASSFGQGALDEAFF | TGTGCCAGCAGTTTCGGACAGGGGGCTCTTGATGAAGCTTTCTTT
. | TRBD2 | TRBJ2-4 | TRBV19 | CASTLLAGGAKNIQYF | TGTGCCAGTACCTTACTAGCGGGAGGAGCCAAAAACATTCAGTACTTC
. | . | TRBJ2-5 | TRBV11-2 | CASSLSRETQYF | TGTGCCAGCAGCTTAAGTCGGGAGACCCAGTACTTC
. | TRBD2 | TRBJ2-3 | TRBV10-1 | CASKKNLLAGTDTQYF | TGCGCCAGCAAAAAAAATCTACTAGCGGGAACAGATACGCAGTATTTT
once | . | TRBJ2-1 | TRBV28 | CASSPRGVSYNEQFF | TGTGCCAGCAGTCCGCGCGGGGTCTCCTACAATGAGCAGTTCTTC
. | TRBD1 | TRBJ2-1 | TRBV19 | CASSIGTGVYNEQFF | TGTGCCAGTTCTATCGGGACAGGGGTCTACAATGAGCAGTTCTTC
. | TRBD1 | TRBJ1-2 | TRBV27 | CASGGQGYGYTF | TGTGCCAGTGGTGGACAGGGGTATGGCTACACCTTC
. | . | TRBJ2-1 | TRBV18 | CASSPPGPNEQFF | TGTGCCAGCTCACCACCGGGCCCTAATGAGCAGTTCTTC
. | TRBD1 | TRBJ2-1 | TRBV6-1 | CAIIRDSSYNEQFF | TGTGCCATTATCCGGGACAGTTCCTACAATGAGCAGTTCTTC
. | . | TRBJ1-2 | TRBV2 | CASSVERQDGYTF | TGTGCCAGCAGTGTAGAAAGACAGGATGGCTACACCTTC
. | TRBD1 | TRBJ2-2 | TRBV2 | CASSLLQGPNTGELFF | TGTGCCAGCAGTCTTCTACAGGGGCCGAACACCGGGGAGCTGTTTTTT
. | . | TRBJ2-5 | TRBV7-7 | CASSLDRQETQYF | TGTGCCAGCAGCCTAGACAGGCAAGAGACCCAGTACTTC
once | . | TRBJ1-2 | TRBV9 | CASSVGDRPTNYGYTF | TGTGCCAGCAGCGTAGGCGACAGGCCCACTAACTATGGCTACACCTTC
. | . | TRBJ1-1 | TRBV7-9 | CASSLGGGNTEAFF | TGTGCCAGCAGCTTAGGGGGGGGGAACACTGAAGCTTTCTTT
. | . | TRBJ1-1 | TRBV18 | CASSPQGNTEAFF | TGTGCCAGCTCACCGCAGGGGAACACTGAAGCTTTCTTT
. | TRBD1 | TRBJ2-2 | TRBV19 | CASSTTGYRGRDTGELFF | TGTGCCAGTAGTACCACAGGGTACAGGGGGCGTGACACCGGGGAGCTGTTTTTT
. | . | TRBJ1-1 | TRBV21-1 | CASSPRQGNEAFF | TGTGCCAGCAGCCCGCGACAGGGGAATGAAGCTTTCTTT
once | . | TRBJ2-1 | TRBV9 | CASSVQAGSYNEQFF | TGTGCCAGCAGCGTACAGGCAGGTTCCTACAATGAGCAGTTCTTC
. | . | TRBJ1-1 | TRBV14 | CASSQDPGRRGEAFF | TGTGCCAGCAGCCAAGATCCCGGGAGGAGAGGTGAAGCTTTCTTT
. | . | TRBJ2-1 | TRBV5-6 | CASSLSSYNEQFF | TGTGCCAGCAGCCTGAGCTCCTACAATGAGCAGTTCTTC
. | . | TRBJ1-5 | TRBV14 | CASSQTIGQHFSNQPQHF | TGTGCCAGCAGCCAAACCATCGGACAGCACTTTAGCAATCAGCCCCAGCATTTT
. | . | TRBJ2-7 | TRBV7-6 | CASSLNFGSSYEQYF | TGTGCCAGCAGCTTAAATTTTGGCAGCTCCTACGAGCAGTACTTC
. | TRBD1 | TRBJ1-2 | TRBV7-9 | CASSLGGTGIRGYTF | TGTGCCAGCAGCTTAGGCGGGACAGGGATTCGTGGCTACACCTTC
. | TRBD2 | TRBJ2-7 | TRBV7-8 | CASRPGRRGGTYEQYF | TGTGCCAGCAGGCCAGGGCGGCGCGGGGGGACCTACGAGCAGTACTTC
. | . | TRBJ2-4 | TRBV5-1 | CASSEGLLLAKNIQYF | TGCGCCAGCAGCGAAGGACTCCTTTTAGCCAAAAACATTCAGTACTTC
. | TRBD1 | TRBJ1-4 | TRBV28 | CASSLPRTGLNEKLFF | TGTGCCAGCAGTTTACCCCGGACAGGCCTTAATGAAAAACTGTTTTTT
. | . | TRBJ1-1 | TRBV7-8 | CASSRTLSEAFF | TGTGCCAGCAGCAGAACTCTCTCCGAAGCTTTCTTT
. | TRBD1 | TRBJ1-1 | TRBV25-1 | CASRGTGPLGTEAFF | TGTGCCAGCAGGGGGACAGGCCCTTTGGGCACTGAAGCTTTCTTT
few | TRBD1 | TRBJ1-5 | TRBV2 | CASRVQGGGQPQHF | TGTGCCAGCAGGGTACAGGGGGGTGGCCAGCCCCAGCATTTT
. | TRBD1 | TRBJ1-3 | TRBV30 | CAWSTGQGGTIYF | TGTGCCTGGAGTACTGGACAGGGGGGCACCATATATTTT
. | . | TRBJ2-3 | TRBV10-3 | CAIQERESEDTQYF | TGTGCCATCCAAGAACGGGAATCCGAGGATACGCAGTATTTT
. | . | TRBJ1-1 | TRBV7-9 | CASSTRVLYTEAFF | TGTGCCAGCAGCACCAGGGTTTTGTACACTGAAGCTTTCTTT
. | TRBD2 | TRBJ2-7 | TRBV28 | CASGTSGGAYEQYF | TGTGCCAGCGGAACTAGCGGAGGGGCCTACGAGCAGTACTTC
. | TRBD1 | TRBJ1-2 | TRBV6-6 | CASSYSTGAYGYTF | TGTGCCAGCAGTTACTCGACAGGGGCCTATGGCTACACCTTC
. | . | TRBJ1-5 | TRBV2 | CASRTADRANQPQHF | TGTGCCAGCAGGACTGCGGACAGAGCCAATCAGCCCCAGCATTTT
. | . | TRBJ2-7 | TRBV7-9 | CASSVTEDYEQYF | TGTGCCAGCAGCGTAACAGAAGACTACGAGCAGTACTTC
. | TRBD1 | TRBJ1-2 | TRBV27 | CASSPMDRVAGYTF | TGTGCCAGCAGCCCCATGGACAGGGTGGCTGGCTACACCTTC
. | . | TRBJ2-7 | TRBV9 | CASSGGFGQLIYEQYF | TGTGCCAGCAGCGGGGGGTTCGGACAGCTGATCTACGAGCAGTACTTC
. | . | TRBJ2-7 | TRBV11-2 | CASSHLEVFEQYF | TGTGCCAGCAGCCACCTAGAGGTGTTCGAGCAGTACTTC
. | TRBD2 | TRBJ2-6 | TRBV30 | CAWESRGGRSGANVLTF | TGTGCCTGGGAGAGTCGGGGGGGCCGATCTGGGGCCAACGTCCTGACTTTC
. | . | TRBJ1-2 | TRBV6-5 | CASSYVFQQDFYGYTF | TGTGCCAGCAGTTACGTCTTTCAACAGGATTTCTATGGCTACACCTTC
. | TRBD1 | TRBJ2-5 | TRBV7-9 | CASRPDRGETQYF | TGTGCCAGCAGACCCGACAGGGGGGAGACCCAGTACTTC
. | TRBD1 | TRBJ2-3 | TRBV6-5 | CASKRTGGTDTQYF | TGTGCCAGCAAGAGGACAGGGGGCACAGATACGCAGTATTTT
. | TRBD2 | TRBJ2-7 | TRBV7-2 | CASRYTGTSGGYEQYF | TGTGCCAGCAGATACACCGGGACTAGCGGGGGATACGAGCAGTACTTC
. | . | TRBJ2-7 | TRBV19 | CASRKQSTGPSSYEQYF | TGTGCCAGTAGGAAACAATCTACAGGGCCGAGCTCCTACGAGCAGTACTTC
. | . | TRBJ2-3 | TRBV6-4 | CASSEDYHRPDTQYF | TGTGCCAGCAGTGAGGACTACCATAGACCAGATACGCAGTATTTT
once | . | TRBJ1-4 | TRBV19 | CASSIIIGQGSEKLFF | TGTGCCAGTAGTATTATTATCGGGCAGGGGAGTGAAAAACTGTTTTTT
. | . | TRBJ2-3 | TRBV6-5 | CASSHLDGTDTQYF | TGTGCCAGCAGTCACCTAGACGGCACAGATACGCAGTATTTT
. | . | TRBJ2-7 | TRBV4-1 | CASSQGLSGNPYEQYF | TGCGCCAGCAGCCAAGGTTTGTCGGGGAACCCCTACGAGCAGTACTTC
. | . | TRBJ1-3 | TRBV5-4 | CASSLDPVSGNTIYF | TGTGCCAGCAGCTTGGATCCAGTTTCTGGAAACACCATATATTTT